The following is a T cell receptor beta chain sequence with its context. Its recognized antigen is unknown. No much larger clonotype is one base removed from it; base qualities were not supplied. The Qiagen DNeasy kit was used to extract genomic DNA from unsorted PBMCs and from the negatively selected CD4+ and CD8+ fractions. Amplification of TCR beta CDR3 regions was done by immunoSEQ multiplex PCR with primers that anneal to V and J segments. A synthetic immune receptor repertoire was used to minimize amplification bias, and remaining bias was computationally removed after sequencing. In the authors' own workflow: Custom Python scripts were used to quantify repertoire diversity as the Shannon entropy index. Unsorted, CD4+ and CD8+ repertoires were analyzed separately, except for combined analyses in which CD4+ and CD8+ sequences were merged in silico. A clone counted as expanded when the clone's frequency after treatment rose at least 2-fold relative to C1D1, and clones undetected at baseline were given a pseudocount of 0.5. Singleton clones were defined as clones with 0 or 1 copy at C1D1, and non-singleton clones were defined as clones with 2 or more copies. Clones expanded in unsorted samples were labelled as CD4+, CD8+ or unknown by matching protein sequences in sorted samples from the same patient. Wilcoxon tests on paired samples were used to test diversity changes from C1D1 to C4D1. TCRdb holds this immuneACCESS table with in-frame rearrangements only. Some clones are missing; in checked studies, unresolved V genes explain under half, and the rest has no known cause. The V and J calls and clone size were taken over from that table, and D and trimming were inferred from the DNA. The sample includes about 39,000 clones, with about 80% observed a single time. The top ten clones comprise about 9.4% of the sample.

The sample's time point label, in plain terms: cycle 4 day 1 (C4D1), after 6 weeks of nivolumab. Every trial patient had relapsed after autologous stem cell transplantation, and cohorts A, B and C differed in prior brentuximab vedotin exposure. A total of approximately 51 patients with relapsed/refractory classical Hodgkin lymphoma made up the trial cohort, and each patient's best overall response was complete response, partial response or progressive disease. In the multi-cohort phase II CheckMate 205 trial, trial patients received single-agent nivolumab. An independent review committee assessed best overall response using the 2007 International Working Group response criteria. PBMCs from the trial were collected at three points: immediately before nivolumab initiation (C1D1), and during therapy at cycle 2 day 1 and cycle 4 day 1. Peripheral blood was collected in 8 mL Vacutainer Cell Preparation Tubes, from which PBMCs were isolated by centrifugation and then cryopreserved.

Looking up the germline V gene yields CDR1 SGDLS and CDR2 YYNGEE. At the junction V is shortened by 0 bases and J by 1 base, with 16 bases in between. Reading from cysteine to phenylalanine, the CDR3 counts 17 amino acids. The entry retains the CDR3 DNA only, 51 bases that are in frame from base 1. This sample was taken from a study of PD-1 blockade in classical Hodgkin lymphoma (dated by TCRdb to the early 2020s). About the full investigation: Nivolumab dosing was 3 mg/kg intravenously every 2 weeks, continuing until either disease progression or unacceptable toxicity. The study used TCR beta sequencing and CyTOF to define a peripheral blood immune signature of response to PD-1 blockade in classical Hodgkin lymphoma.

The research as a whole found: Trial patients with a complete response had baseline diversity similar to that of newly diagnosed patients, while partial responders and progressors had significantly lower diversity. A significant rise by C4D1 was seen in CD4+ but not CD8+ TCR diversity (p=0.0027 vs p=0.16), with the rise being most apparent in complete responders (p=0.02). The study covered only a single clinical trial cohort, and the causes of the repertoire differences, possibly disease activity or prior therapy, were still not defined. Baseline TCR diversity was reported to be lower in newly diagnosed patients than in healthy donors, and even lower in relapsed/refractory patients. Lower diversity was observed in patients in whom nivolumab was started less than 1 year after ASCT, and these patients were excluded from later analyses so that confounding by immune reconstitution would be avoided.

In this chain, TRBV9 is recombined with TRBJ2-5, and possibly TRBD2, on 5 matching bases. The sequence came from a human donor with classical Hodgkin lymphoma. The material was peripheral blood mononuclear cells (PBMCs), obtained before the fourth cycle of nivolumab. The CDR3 region has the sequence CASSVGGSWGTQETQYF. The nucleotide sequence reads as follows: TGTGCCAGCAGCGTAGGCGGGTCCTGGGGAACCCAAGAGACCCAGTACTTC.